This entry is about one TCR beta chain. Its antigen remains unknown. This CDR3 has 16 amino acids. Germline V gene sequence: CDR1 SGHRS, CDR2 YFSETQ. V was pared by 0 bases and J by 3 bases, with 13 bases between. This sample is part of a study of cytomegalovirus exposure and HLA in healthy donors. Findings of the study overall: Subsequent analysis revealed that first-cohort TCR clusters tended to co-occur in the 130 or so validation repertoires. The dataset shows that most TCR sequences were rare, while some public TCRs occurred in many donors. It was confirmed in vitro that a few of the CMV-associated chains were specific for CMV antigens. The study labeled about 160 TCR beta chains cytomegalovirus-associated.

Sequencing was performed with immunoSEQ multiplex PCR; in TCRdb, only in-frame clones are kept and a portion is missing. The sample has 65,000 to 95,000 clones, 85% to 95% seen once. The TCR was taken from a young man in good health and CMV-seronegative. This sequence joins TRBV5-1 and TRBJ1-3; D is ambiguous. Sequenced input: PBMCs. This chain's CDR3 is CASSLAIPGGGNTIYF. In DNA form, the CDR3 reads TGCGCCAGCAGCTTGGCCATACCGGGAGGTGGAAACACCATATATTTT.